Presented here are 27 T cell receptor beta chains from one specimen sequenced in a study of CD8 T cells in ankylosing spondylitis (dated by TCRdb to the late 2010s). Overall results and qualifications from the work: Blood from ankylosing spondylitis patients appeared to be characterized by a TCR beta motif composed of about eight highly homologous amino acid variants.

For these TCRs, the target antigens are not known. Library generation was performed with 5' RACE. TCRdb names Illumina HiSeq 2500 as the instrument used. The raw public data were reprocessed by TCRdb itself: fastp quality trimming at Q25, MiXCR clonotype calling, in-frame beta chains only. Each entry is one CDR3 protein sequence, shown with its most common DNA and genes. The sample table records about 450,000 distinct CDR3 sequences; 25% to 30% of these occur just once. The ten largest account for over 0.8% of the sample. Source material: blood, either unsorted or a sorted T cell fraction (not recorded which). The receptor set was obtained from a male donor with ankylosing spondylitis.

The V call is TRBV15, the J call TRBJ2-1; 13 positions agree with TRBD2. The CDR3 contains 19 residues. J gave up 8 bases and V 0 bases, and 13 bases lay outside the gene matches. Germline assignment: CDR1 LNHNV and CDR2 YYDKDF (reference sequence). This CDR3 is CATSRDPPSTSGRGDEQFF. CDR3 nucleotide sequence: TGTGCCACCAGCAGAGACCCCCCTTCCACTAGCGGGAGGGGTGATGAGCAGTTCTTC.

As DNA, the CDR3 is TGTGCCAGCAGCTTAGAGGTTGCCTTCTCCTACGAGCAGTACTTC. This translates into CASSLEVAFSYEQYF. This rearrangement joins TRBV7-2 to TRBJ2-7, with D unresolved. In germline, CDR1 is SGHTA, CDR2 FQGNSA. The CDR3 is 15 amino acids. V lost 1 base and J 0 bases, leaving 10 bases between the germline ends.

The rearrangement uses TRBV20-1 and TRBJ1-4; 8 nucleotides match TRBD1. The CDR3 totals 16 residues. Germline loops: CDR1 DFQATT, CDR2 SNEGSKA (reference sequence). The V gene end was trimmed by 0 bases and the J gene end by 7 bases; junction bases not matched to a gene: 10. This chain's CDR3 is CSARDRTGGWAEKLFF. The CDR3 DNA is TGCAGTGCTAGAGATAGAACAGGGGGTTGGGCTGAAAAACTGTTTTTT.

This clonotype was detected only a few times. The chain is built from TRBV20-1 and TRBJ1-5; a possible D gene is TRBD1 (5 bases). V lost 4 bases to trimming and J lost 2 bases, with 9 bases between them. The CDR3 covers 13 residues. CDR1 is DFQATT, CDR2 SNEGSKA, per germline (reference sequence). CDR3 DNA: TGCAGTGCTAACCGAGGGGGCAATCAGCCCCAGCATTTT. It specifies CSANRGGNQPQHF.

Ten or more counts support this clonotype. The J gene is TRBJ2-7, the V gene TRBV10-1; the D gene is possibly TRBD2 (5 bases). Germline loops: CDR1 WNHNN, CDR2 SYGVQD (reference sequence). The ends were cut back, 2 bases at V and 3 bases at J, with 8 bases in the middle. The CDR3 runs 13 residues. As DNA, the CDR3 is TGCGCCAGCAGTGAGATAGGAGGCTACGAGCAGTACTTC. The encoded protein is CASSEIGGYEQYF.

The V call is TRBV12-3 or TRBV12-4, the J call TRBJ2-3; no reliable D call. The CDR3 totals 14 residues. Trimming removed 7 bases at V and 0 bases at J, with 11 bases between. In nucleotides, the CDR3 is TGTGCCAGCAAAACGGCTAGAAGCACAGATACGCAGTATTTT. Translation: CASKTARSTDTQYF.

This clonotype was seen only a few times. The V call is TRBV5-6, the J call TRBJ2-3; 7 nucleotides agree with TRBD1. Germline values: CDR1 SGHDT, CDR2 YYEEEE. After removal of 2 bases from V and 0 bases from J, the junction contained 3 bases not matched to a gene. The CDR3 sequence is 15 residues long. CDR3 nucleotide sequence: TGTGCCAGCAGCTTACAGGGGCAGAGCACAGATACGCAGTATTTT. This gives the protein CASSLQGQSTDTQYF.

This clonotype was counted between two and nine times. V is TRBV7-9 and J is TRBJ2-1; weak D call: TRBD1 (6 bases). V was pared by 5 bases and J by 8 bases, with 16 bases between. This CDR3 is 14 amino acids long. The germline gives CDR1 SEHNR, CDR2 FQNEAQ (reference sequence). This chain's CDR3 is CASSHRTAIDEQFF. The CDR3 DNA reads TGTGCCAGCAGCCACCGGACAGCGATCGATGAGCAGTTCTTC.

This clonotype was seen more than once but under ten times. The chain joins TRBV29-1 to TRBJ1-1, with 8 bases matching TRBD1. V shed 8 bases, J shed 0 bases, and the junction held 8 bases outside the gene matches. CDR1 and CDR2 from the germline V gene are SQVTM and ANQGSEA. This CDR3 is built from 14 residues. DNA of the CDR3: TGCAGCATCGAGGGACAGGAGGTGAACACTGAAGCTTTCTTT. The encoded protein is CSIEGQEVNTEAFF.

This clonotype was observed many times. The chain joins TRBV4-2 to TRBJ2-5; 8 positions agree with TRBD2. The CDR3 is 16 amino acids. With V trimmed by 0 bases and J by 5 bases, 8 bases remained unmatched. CDR1 and CDR2 from the germline V gene are LGHNA and YNFKEQ. This chain's CDR3 is CASSQESGGNWETQYF. The CDR3 DNA sequence: TGTGCCAGCAGCCAAGAGAGCGGGGGAAATTGGGAGACCCAGTACTTC.

The chain uses TRBV5-1 and TRBJ2-2, with D perhaps being TRBD1 or TRBD2 (5 bases each). CDR1 is SGHRS and CDR2 is YFSETQ in the germline V gene. The CDR3 covers 15 residues. Trimming cost V 4 bases and J 0 bases, with 10 bases left between them. CDR3 residues: CASSRGVSNTGELFF. The CDR3 DNA reads TGCGCCAGCAGCCGAGGGGTTTCGAACACCGGGGAGCTGTTTTTT.

This clonotype was detected only once. This sequence joins TRBV5-1 and TRBJ2-4; 13 bases are shared with TRBD2. CDR1 is SGHRS and CDR2 is YFSETQ in the germline V gene. The CDR3 length is 14 residues. V gave up 7 bases and J gave up 8 bases; unmatched junction bases: 6. CDR3 amino acids: CASQLAGGWDIQYF. Here the CDR3 DNA reads TGCGCCAGCCAACTAGCGGGAGGGTGGGACATTCAGTACTTC.

This clonotype was picked up a small number of times. CDR3 DNA sequence: TGCGCCAGCAGCCCCGTAGGAGCTGAGGCCGAGCAGTACTTC. It is translated as CASSPVGAEAEQYF. V and J are TRBV5-1 and TRBJ2-7; no clear D gene. Trimming removed 4 bases from V and 6 bases from J, with 17 bases in between. This CDR3 spans 14 amino acids. Germline V gives CDR1 SGHRS, CDR2 YFSETQ.

This clonotype showed up just a few times. The J gene is TRBJ2-3, the V gene TRBV5-4, with 9 bases fitting TRBD2. CDR3 length equals 16 residues. Germline lookup yields CDR1 SGHNT and CDR2 YYREEE (reference sequence). J was trimmed by 3 bases and V by 2 bases; bases with no gene match: 7. CDR3 DNA sequence: TGTGCCAGCAGCTTCCCGTCTAGCGGGAAGACAGATACGCAGTATTTT. It specifies CASSFPSSGKTDTQYF.

This clonotype was found a few times. The chain carries TRBV20-1 and TRBJ1-2; D remains unclear. The germline V and J ends were trimmed by 6 bases and 1 base, with 12 bases remaining between them. The CDR3 runs to 13 residues. Germline V CDR1 and CDR2: DFQATT, SNEGSKA (reference sequence). The CDR3 region is CSALLTLNYGYTF. As DNA, the CDR3 is TGCAGTGCCCTACTGACACTTAACTATGGCTACACCTTC.

The genes are TRBV10-3 and TRBJ2-2; D gene uncertain. The V end was cut by 9 bases, the J end by 0 bases, with 8 bases between. Germline V gives CDR1 ENHRY, CDR2 SYGVKD. The CDR3 has 13 residues. CDR3 sequence: CAMAGTNTGELFF. In DNA form, the CDR3 reads TGTGCCATGGCTGGAACGAACACCGGGGAGCTGTTTTTT.

This clonotype was recorded at least ten times. The V and J genes are TRBV12-3 or TRBV12-4 and TRBJ1-2; 7 bases map to TRBD1. The J segment lost 2 bases and the V segment lost 5 bases, leaving 2 bases of the junction unmatched. CDR3 size: 13 residues. The CDR3 sequence is CASSPTGNYGYTF. CDR3 nucleotides: TGTGCCAGCAGTCCGACAGGGAACTATGGCTACACCTTC.

A few counts support this clonotype. This chain uses TRBV4-1 with TRBJ1-2; TRBD1 matches 9 bases. CDR3 size: 13 residues. CDR1 is MGHRA and CDR2 is YSYEKL in the germline V gene. V was clipped by 4 bases and J by 9 bases; unmatched bases: 6. CDR3 DNA sequence: TGCGCCAGCAGCCGATCAACAGGGGGCAGCTACACCTTC. Translating gives CASSRSTGGSYTF.

The V and J genes are TRBV6-1 and TRBJ2-2, with 14 bases matching TRBD2. Per the germline V gene, CDR1 is MNHNS and CDR2 is SASEGT. The CDR3 sequence is 14 residues long. V trimming: 7 bases; J trimming: 7 bases; junction bases outside the gene matches: 2. CDR3 DNA: TGTGCCAGCAAGGGACTAGCGGGAGTCGGGGAGCTGTTTTTT. Translated, it gives CASKGLAGVGELFF.

The chain employs TRBV7-2 and TRBJ2-7; D tentatively fits TRBD1 or TRBD2 (5 bases each). Trimming shortened V by 5 bases and J by 8 bases, and 13 bases separated the two germline ends. Germline values: CDR1 SGHTA, CDR2 FQGNSA. The length of the CDR3 is 12 residues. The CDR3 spells CASSDSGPKQYF. As DNA, the CDR3 is TGTGCCAGCAGCGACTCGGGACCAAAGCAGTACTTC.

The chain carries TRBV5-1 and TRBJ1-6; no definite D call. Trimming removed 0 bases from V and 7 bases from J, with 8 bases in between. Per germline, CDR1 SGHRS and CDR2 YFSETQ. The CDR3 has 14 amino acids. The chain's CDR3 is CASSLEAVNSPLHF. The CDR3 nucleotides are TGCGCCAGCAGCTTGGAGGCGGTCAATTCACCCCTCCACTTT.

The genes are TRBV14 and TRBJ2-3; 10 bases are shared with TRBD2. There are 16 residues in the CDR3. The germline V gene has CDR1 SGHDN and CDR2 FVKESK. J gave up 1 base and V 0 bases, and 1 base lay outside the gene matches. This chain's CDR3 is CASSQDLAGGTDTQYF. As DNA, the CDR3 is TGTGCCAGCAGCCAAGATCTAGCGGGGGGCACAGATACGCAGTATTTT.

This clonotype was seen a handful of times. The V call is TRBV5-1, the J call TRBJ2-4; TRBD1 agrees at 9 bases. Germline CDR1 is SGHRS and CDR2 is YFSETQ. This CDR3 region has 16 residues. V was pared by 2 bases and J by 2 bases, with 5 bases of the junction left unmatched. Here the CDR3 DNA reads TGCGCCAGCAGCTTCACAGGGGGCGCAACCAAAAACATTCAGTACTTC. Translating it yields CASSFTGGATKNIQYF. Full variable domain (missing parts from reference TRBV5-1 and TRBJ2-4): KAGVTQTPRYLIKTRGQQVTLSCSPISGHRSVSWYQQTPGQGLQFLFEYFSETQRNKGNFPGRFSGRQFSNSRSEMNVSTLELGDSALYLCASSFTGGATKNIQYFGAGTRLSVL.

This clonotype turned up a few times. The gene calls are TRBV11-2 and TRBJ1-1; D possibly corresponds to TRBD1 (6 bases). Germline assignment: CDR1 SGHAT and CDR2 FQNNGV. This CDR3 comprises 14 residues. The V end lost 3 bases, the J end lost 4 bases, and 12 bases lay between the germline ends. The DNA of the CDR3 is TGTGCCAGCAGCTTGACCGGGACAACCACTGAAGCTTTCTTT. This encodes CASSLTGTTTEAFF.

This clonotype was observed a few times. Mismatch with germline at one junction end may stem from a read error. The CDR3 bases are TGTGCCAGCAGTCAAGGACAGGGGGCGCGAGAAAAACTGTTTTTT. Its protein is CASSQGQGAREKLFF. The V call is TRBV3-1, the J call TRBJ1-4; 11 positions match TRBD1. The germline CDR1 and CDR2 sequences are LGHDT and YNNKEL (reference sequence). The CDR3 sequence is 15 residues long.

The sample holds a few counts of this clonotype. V and J are TRBV6-5 and TRBJ2-1; TRBD2 matches 9 bases. Looked up from germline, CDR1 is MNHEY and CDR2 is SVGAGI. The CDR3 is 16 residues long. Trimming cost V 5 bases and J 1 base; bases outside gene matches: 6. DNA of the CDR3: TGTGCCAGCAGTCCCTCGCGGGAGGGATCCTACAATGAGCAGTTCTTC. This sequence encodes CASSPSREGSYNEQFF.

This sequence joins TRBV9 and TRBJ2-2; D ambiguous. The CDR3 totals 15 residues. Trimming shortened V by 1 base and J by 6 bases, and 13 bases separated the two germline ends. Per germline, CDR1 SGDLS and CDR2 YYNGEE. The DNA for the CDR3 is TGTGCCAGCAGCGTAAGGACCATCGTTTCCGGGGAGCTGTTTTTT. It codes for CASSVRTIVSGELFF.